This T cell receptor (beta chain) stems from a study of T cell responses to AZD1222 COVID-19 vaccine. General study points: Of the AZD1222 recipients, only five or six were seropositive at baseline. Vaccination with two AZD1222 doses was followed by a rise in Spike-specific TCR breadth and depth. Repertoires were obtained solely post-peak T cell response.

A remark on this clone: Its specificity is unknown.

This table comes from immunoSEQ multiplex PCR, and its TCRdb copy is limited to in-frame clones, with some not included. The sample lists about 88,000 clones, roughly nine tenths occurring once. The TCR comes from an adult who received the AZD1222 COVID-19 vaccine. Sequences were derived from peripheral blood, sampled 28 days after the second AZD1222 dose.

CDR3 bases: TGTGCCAGCAGTTTGGAAAGGCCCTATAATTCACCCCTCCACTTT. This encodes CASSLERPYNSPLHF. The chain has TRBV27 and TRBJ1-6; D is uncertain. The CDR3 is made up of 15 amino acids. Trimming shortened V by 3 bases and J by 2 bases, and 8 bases separated the two germline ends. The V gene's germline CDR1 is MNHEY and CDR2 SMNVEV (reference sequence).